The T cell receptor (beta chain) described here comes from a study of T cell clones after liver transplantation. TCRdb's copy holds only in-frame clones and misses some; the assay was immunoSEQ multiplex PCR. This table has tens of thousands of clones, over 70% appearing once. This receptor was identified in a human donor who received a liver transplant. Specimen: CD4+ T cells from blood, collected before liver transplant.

The DNA of the CDR3 is TGCGCCAGCAGCTTGGACAGGGGCGCCGGGGAGCTGTTTTTT. Translation gives CASSLDRGAGELFF. V is TRBV5-1 and J is TRBJ2-2; the match to TRBD1 covers 7 bases. The germline V gene has CDR1 SGHRS and CDR2 YFSETQ. The CDR3 covers 14 residues. V lost 0 bases and J lost 6; bases outside the gene matches: 2.